Listed below are T cell receptor beta chains from one sample, sequenced in a study of blood T cell repertoires in COVID-19. Clones were sequenced by immunoSEQ multiplex PCR, and TCRdb holds only the in-frame ones, with some missing. Here the sample spans approximately 240,000 clones, roughly 86% being singletons. Sequencing used peripheral blood. The receptor set was obtained from a woman in her 30s who had recovered from COVID-19. Both conserved end residues are part of each CDR3. The order of the fields is clone size, D gene, J gene, V gene, CDR3 DNA, CDR3 protein. D genes are given only for firm matches. Clone size, where shown, is once, few, many, or a class for clones that have expanded.

NA NA TRBJ2-1 TRBV7-9 TGTGCCAGCAGCTCCGGGGATACGAATGAGCAGTTCTTC CASSSGDTNEQFF
NA NA TRBJ2-2 TRBV5-1 TGCGCCAGCAGCTTGGGGGCAGGGGATACCGGGGAGCTGTTTTTT CASSLGAGDTGELFF
NA NA TRBJ2-7 TRBV7-2 TGTGCCAGCAGCAGCGGACAGACCTACGAGCAGTACTTC CASSSGQTYEQYF
NA TRBD1 TRBJ1-1 TRBV4-1 TGCGCCAGCAAAAGACAGGGTGACGTAAACACTGAAGCTTTCTTT CASKRQGDVNTEAFF
NA NA TRBJ2-2 TRBV2 TGTGCCAGCAGTGAATGGAAGGGGGCCGGGGAGCTGTTTTTT CASSEWKGAGELFF
NA TRBD1 TRBJ2-1 TRBV2 TGTGCCAGCAGGGACCTGAGGACAGGAGCCAATGAGCAGTTCTTC CASRDLRTGANEQFF
NA TRBD2 TRBJ2-1 TRBV6-5 TGTGCCAGCAGTCTCTGGACTAGCGGAGACAATGAGCAGTTCTTC CASSLWTSGDNEQFF
NA TRBD1 TRBJ1-1 TRBV6-5 TGTGCCAGCGGAGCAGGGGGCTTGGGCACTGAAGCTTTCTTT CASGAGGLGTEAFF
few NA TRBJ2-1 TRBV7-9 TGTGCCAGCAGCTTCGAGGGCGTTAAGGGGGTCGATGAGCAGTTCTTC CASSFEGVKGVDEQFF
NA NA TRBJ1-1 TRBV29-1 TGCAGCGTTAGGGGGGGAGTGACGGAAGCTTTCTTT CSVRGGVTEAFF
NA TRBD2 TRBJ2-1 TRBV6-5 TGTGCCAGCACTGTCCTAGCGGGGGTCCACAATGAGCAGTTCTTC CASTVLAGVHNEQFF
NA NA TRBJ1-5 TRBV7-9 TGTGCCAGCTCAGATAGCAATCAGCCCCAGCATTTT CASSDSNQPQHF
NA NA TRBJ1-1 TRBV6-5 TGTGCCAGCAGTTACTTAGCAGGGGACACTGAAGCTTTCTTT CASSYLAGDTEAFF
NA NA TRBJ2-2 TRBV4-2 TGTGCCAGCAGCCAAGTGAACCTACTCACCGGGGAGCTGTTTTTT CASSQVNLLTGELFF
NA TRBD2 TRBJ2-1 TRBV7-7 TGTGCCAGCAGCTTACTAGCGGGGGGATACCCTCCCAATGAGCAGTTCTTC CASSLLAGGYPPNEQFF
few TRBD1 TRBJ1-5 TRBV6-5 TGTGCCAGCAGAGACAGGGCTCATAGCAATCAGCCCCAGCATTTT CASRDRAHSNQPQHF
NA TRBD1 TRBJ2-7 TRBV11-2 TGTGCCAGCAGCTCTCGCCGGAGAGGACAGGTAAACTACGAGCAGTACTTC CASSSRRRGQVNYEQYF
NA TRBD1 TRBJ2-5 TRBV5-4 TGTGCCAGCAGCGCAGACAGGGGGCAGGAGACCCAGTACTTC CASSADRGQETQYF
NA NA TRBJ2-7 TRBV6-6 TGTGCCAGCAGTCACCCAATGGAGGGCTGGAACTCCTACGAGCAGTACTTC CASSHPMEGWNSYEQYF
NA NA TRBJ2-1 TRBV6-5 TGTGCCAGCAGGCCCGGGTTTCGCTACAATGAGCAGTTCTTC CASRPGFRYNEQFF
NA TRBD2 TRBJ2-3 TRBV7-8 TGTGCCAGCAGCTCCCTCCAGACTAGCGGGGGCACAGATACGCAGTATTTT CASSSLQTSGGTDTQYF
NA NA TRBJ2-1 TRBV5-5 TGTGCCAGCAGCCTTAACAGGGACGGGTACAATGAGCAGTTCTTC CASSLNRDGYNEQFF
NA NA TRBJ1-2 TRBV6-5 TGTGCCAGCAGTTACTCCGCAGGGGCAAATTGGGGCTACACCTTC CASSYSAGANWGYTF
NA TRBD1 TRBJ1-5 TRBV6-2/TRBV6-3 TGTGCCAGCAGCAGGGACAGGGCAAGTAGAAATCAGCCCCAGCATTTT CASSRDRASRNQPQHF
NA TRBD1 TRBJ1-2 TRBV7-9 TGTGCCAGCAGCCTGACAGGGGAGGGCTATGGCTACACCTTC CASSLTGEGYGYTF
few NA TRBJ2-1 TRBV7-9 TGTGCCAGCAGCTTATTAGAAAGGGGTCCCAATGAGCAGTTCTTC CASSLLERGPNEQFF
NA TRBD1 TRBJ2-7 TRBV5-1 TGCGCCAGCAGCACTACAGGGGATGGCGAGCAGTACTTC CASSTTGDGEQYF
NA TRBD2 TRBJ2-7 TRBV3-1/TRBV3-2 TGTGCCAGCAGTTATAGCGGGGGGTGGTACGAGCAGTACTTC CASSYSGGWYEQYF
once TRBD1 TRBJ2-7 TRBV5-1 TGCGCCAGCAGCTGGGACAGTTACGAGCAGTACTTC CASSWDSYEQYF
many NA TRBJ1-6 TRBV6-1 TGTGCCAGCAGTGACCTAGGGGCCACGGATTCACCCCTCCACTTT CASSDLGATDSPLHF
NA TRBD2 TRBJ2-5 TRBV18 TGTGCCAGCTCACCATCGGCTAGCGGGGGTGGTAGGACCCAGTACTTC CASSPSASGGGRTQYF
NA NA TRBJ2-5 TRBV18 TGTGCCAGCTCACCTTCGGCCGGAGGAGAGACCCAGTACTTC CASSPSAGGETQYF
NA NA TRBJ2-7 TRBV5-6 TGTGCCAGCAGCTTCTTCAGGGACTACGAGCAGTACTTC CASSFFRDYEQYF
NA TRBD1 TRBJ2-1 TRBV3-1/TRBV3-2 TGTGCCAGCAGCCAAGGCCGGACAGGGGGCGCCTACAATGAGCAGTTCTTC CASSQGRTGGAYNEQFF
NA NA TRBJ2-1 TRBV10-3 TGTGCCATCAGTCATCCTTCTTCTAACAATGAGCAGTTCTTC CAISHPSSNNEQFF
NA NA TRBJ2-7 TRBV7-2 TGTGCCAGCAGTTCCGGGAGATTCTACGAGCAGTACTTC CASSSGRFYEQYF
NA TRBD2 TRBJ2-3 TRBV5-1 TGCGCCAGCAGCTCATCGGGACTAGCAGCAGATACGCAGTATTTT CASSSSGLAADTQYF
NA TRBD2 TRBJ2-1 TRBV9 TGTGCCAGCAGCGTCACTAGCGGGATCTACAATGAGCAGTTCTTC CASSVTSGIYNEQFF
NA TRBD2 TRBJ2-7 TRBV11-1 TGTGCCAGCAGCTTCCGGGGGGGACTCTCCTACGAGCAGTACTTC CASSFRGGLSYEQYF
NA NA TRBJ1-1 TRBV6-4 TGTGCCAGCAGTGTCAAAATGAACACTGAAGCTTTCTTT CASSVKMNTEAFF
NA NA TRBJ2-1 TRBV10-3 TGTGCCATCAGTGGGGGAGGCGGAGAGCAGTTCTTC CAISGGGGEQFF
once TRBD1 TRBJ1-4 TRBV20-1 TGCAGTGCTAGTATACAGGGGGGTGAAAAACTGTTTTTT CSASIQGGEKLFF
NA NA TRBJ2-6 TRBV5-1 TGCGCCAGCAGCTACCTCAGGGCCGGGGCCAACGTCCTGACTTTC CASSYLRAGANVLTF
NA TRBD1 TRBJ2-3 TRBV10-3 TGTGCCATCAGTGGGACAGGAGAGGGCACAGATACGCAGTATTTT CAISGTGEGTDTQYF
NA NA TRBJ2-7 TRBV21-1 TGTGCCACGACCTGGGGACAGGTGGCCTACGAGCAGTACTTC CATTWGQVAYEQYF
NA NA TRBJ2-7 TRBV2 TGTGCCAGCAGTGAGGGTCCCACAGTCGCGGGATACGAGCAGTACTTC CASSEGPTVAGYEQYF
NA TRBD2 TRBJ2-3 TRBV7-6 TGTGCCAGCAGCCCAGGGGTAGCGGGGCCAGATACGCAGTATTTT CASSPGVAGPDTQYF
NA NA TRBJ2-1 TRBV7-9 TGTGCCAGCAGCTTAGAGGGGCGCCTAGACAATGAGCAGTTCTTC CASSLEGRLDNEQFF
NA NA TRBJ1-1 TRBV30 TGTGCCTGGAGTGGGAGCGGTGACACTGAAGCTTTCTTT CAWSGSGDTEAFF
NA NA TRBJ2-3 TRBV11-3 TGTGCCAGCAGCTTAGACCACAACGCCGTCACAGATACGCAGTATTTT CASSLDHNAVTDTQYF
NA TRBD1 TRBJ2-7 TRBV6-5 TGTGCCAGCAGACCAACAGGGGGCGCGGCCTACGAGCAGTACTTC CASRPTGGAAYEQYF
NA NA TRBJ1-1 TRBV2 TGTGCCAGCAGTTCAGGGTATTCTGAAGCTTTCTTT CASSSGYSEAFF
NA TRBD1 TRBJ2-3 TRBV9 TGTGCCAGCAGCGTCCGGGCCGACAGGGTTGGCACAGATACGCAGTATTTT CASSVRADRVGTDTQYF